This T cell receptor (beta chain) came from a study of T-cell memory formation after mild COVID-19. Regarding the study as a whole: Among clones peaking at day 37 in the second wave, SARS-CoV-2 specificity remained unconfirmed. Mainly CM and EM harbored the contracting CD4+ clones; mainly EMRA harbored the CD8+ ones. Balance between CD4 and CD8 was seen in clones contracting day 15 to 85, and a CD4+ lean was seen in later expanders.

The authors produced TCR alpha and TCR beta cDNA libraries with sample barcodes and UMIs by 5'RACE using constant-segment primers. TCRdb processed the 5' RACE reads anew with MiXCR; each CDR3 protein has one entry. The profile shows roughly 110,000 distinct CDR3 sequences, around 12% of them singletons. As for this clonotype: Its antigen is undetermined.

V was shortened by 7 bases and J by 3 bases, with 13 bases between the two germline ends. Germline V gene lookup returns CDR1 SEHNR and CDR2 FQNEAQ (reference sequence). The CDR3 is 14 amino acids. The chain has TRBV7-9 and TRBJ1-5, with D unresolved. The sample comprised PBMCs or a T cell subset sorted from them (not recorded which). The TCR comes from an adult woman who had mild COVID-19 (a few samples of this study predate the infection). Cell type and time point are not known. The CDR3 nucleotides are TGTGCCAGCATCCTGGGGAGAAACAATCAGCCCCAGCATTTT. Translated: CASILGRNNQPQHF.